These 8 T cell receptor beta chains originate from one sample sequenced in a study of T cells after yellow fever vaccination. Each CDR3 protein is one row after TCRdb ran MiXCR on the 5' RACE reads. The profile shows under 50,000 distinct CDR3 sequences, about 6.3% of them singletons. Sequenced here: PBMCs, either bulk or a sorted T-cell subset (CD4+, CD8+, memory, or dextramer-sorted; not recorded which), sampled 45 days after the yellow fever booster vaccination. The source of these receptors is a man under 40 who received the YFV17D yellow fever vaccine.

This clonotype was counted at least ten times. The rearrangement joins TRBV14 to TRBJ1-6; D is ambiguous. This CDR3 has 14 residues. V shed 3 bases and J shed 7 bases, with 10 bases lying between them. CDR1 and CDR2 from the germline V gene are SGHDN and FVKESK. The CDR3 nucleotides are TGTGCCAGCAGCCATGATTGGGGAAATTCACCCCTCCACTTT. Translating it yields CASSHDWGNSPLHF.

This clonotype was counted many times. The chain uses TRBV6-5 and TRBJ1-2; 8 positions agree with TRBD1. CDR3 size: 15 residues. V shed 10 bases, J shed 5 bases, and the junction held 15 bases outside the gene matches. CDR1 is MNHEY, CDR2 SVGAGI, per germline. The CDR3, as DNA: TGTGCCACAAAATACAGCACAGGGGGGGGATATGGCTACACCTTC. Translating gives CATKYSTGGGYGYTF.

The chain employs TRBV7-2 and TRBJ2-3; D is uncertain. The CDR3 runs 13 residues. Germline CDR1 is SGHTA and CDR2 is FQGNSA. V was cut by 1 base and J by 5 bases, with 7 bases left in between. Here the CDR3 DNA reads TGTGCCAGCAGCTTAGAAGCCGAAGATACGCAGTATTTT. Residues: CASSLEAEDTQYF. The complete variable domain, with remaining parts taken from reference TRBV7-2 and TRBJ2-3, reads GAGVSQSPSNKVTEKGKDVELRCDPISGHTALYWYRQSLGQGLEFLIYFQGNSAPDKSGLPSDRFSAERTGGSVSTLTIQRTQQEDSAVYLCASSLEAEDTQYFGPGTRLTVL.

This clonotype was recorded many times. This sequence joins TRBV12-3 or TRBV12-4 and TRBJ2-1, with D perhaps being TRBD1 or TRBD2 (5 bases each). V was trimmed by 5 bases and J by 4 bases, leaving 15 bases between them. The CDR3 contains 15 residues. In DNA form, the CDR3 reads TGTGCCAGCAGTCTCTCGCAGGGAGTATACAATGAGCAGTTCTTC. It encodes CASSLSQGVYNEQFF.

This clonotype came up many times. This CDR3 reads CASSAPGLAAYEQYF. For the CDR3, the DNA is TGTGCCAGCTCAGCCCCGGGACTAGCGGCCTACGAGCAGTACTTC. This chain connects TRBV18 to TRBJ2-7; the match to TRBD2 covers 11 bases. V gave up 5 bases and J gave up 2 bases; unmatched junction bases: 5. CDR3 length: 15 residues. In germline, CDR1 is KGHSH, CDR2 LQKENI.

The sample holds a few counts of this clonotype. V is TRBV7-2 and J is TRBJ2-7; D is possibly TRBD2 (5 bases). The V and J ends lost 5 bases and 0 bases respectively, with 8 bases between them. The CDR3 is made up of 13 amino acids. Per germline, CDR1 SGHTA and CDR2 FQGNSA. Written as DNA, the CDR3 is TGTGCCAGCAGCCAGCGGAGCTCCTACGAGCAGTACTTC. It codes for CASSQRSSYEQYF. Supplemented by reference TRBV7-2 and TRBJ2-7, the full variable domain reads GAGVSQSPSNKVTEKGKDVELRCDPISGHTALYWYRQSLGQGLEFLIYFQGNSAPDKSGLPSDRFSAERTGGSVSTLTIQRTQQEDSAVYLCASSQRSSYEQYFGPGTRLTVT.

This clonotype showed up many times. J is TRBJ2-7 and V is TRBV7-8; TRBD2 matches 9 bases. Germline V CDR1 and CDR2: SGHVS, FQNEAQ. V lost 4 bases and J lost 0; bases outside the gene matches: 4. The CDR3 sequence is 15 residues long. DNA of the CDR3: TGTGCCAGCAGCTACCTAGCGGGGAGCTCCTACGAGCAGTACTTC. This encodes CASSYLAGSSYEQYF.

J is TRBJ2-6 and V is TRBV7-2, with D perhaps matching TRBD2 (5 bases). This CDR3 is built from 14 residues. Per germline, CDR1 SGHTA and CDR2 FQGNSA. The V end lost 8 bases, the J end lost 4 bases, and 12 bases lay between the germline ends. The CDR3 spells CASREGGGANVLTF. The CDR3 DNA follows: TGTGCCAGCCGCGAGGGCGGCGGGGCCAACGTCCTGACTTTC.